This T cell receptor (beta chain) was captured in a study of T cell responses to AZD1222 COVID-19 vaccine. This table comes from immunoSEQ multiplex PCR, and its TCRdb copy is limited to in-frame clones, with some not included. The sample holds 75,000 to 100,000 clones; approximately 86% are singletons and the top ten take about 9.3%. Germline V gene lookup returns CDR1 SGHTA and CDR2 FQGNSA. The CDR3 loop spans 17 amino acids. The V segment lost 5 bases and the J segment 3 bases; nucleotides outside the gene matches: 13. Sample: peripheral blood, taken on day 0 of MenACWY control vaccination. The J gene is TRBJ2-1, the V gene TRBV7-2; 7 nucleotides align to TRBD2. The TCR comes from an adult in good health. CDR3 DNA sequence: TGTGCCAGCAGCCCCAGGAGAGAGCGGGGCTACTACAATGAGCAGTTCTTC. Translated, it gives CASSPRRERGYYNEQFF.